This entry lists 2 T cell receptor beta chains sequenced from one sample in a study of monozygotic twins with inflammatory bowel disease. Using the 5' RACE reads, TCRdb records one entry per CDR3 protein without DNA. This sample contains about 330,000 distinct CDR3 sequences. Sequencing was carried out using blood. The receptors derive from a human donor with ulcerative colitis or Crohn's disease, or a healthy co-twin of an affected twin (not recorded which).

This chain connects TRBV28 to TRBJ2-4; absent DNA, TCRdb's TRBD1 call cannot be checked. The CDR3 runs 13 residues. Per the germline V gene, CDR1 is MDHEN and CDR2 is SYDVKM. This chain's CDR3 is CASSPPPKNIQYF. The variable domain in full, completed from reference TRBV28 and TRBJ2-4, reads DVKVTQSSRYLVKRTGEKVFLECVQDMDHENMFWYRQDPGLGLRLIYFSYDVKMKEKGDIPEGYSVSREKKERFSLILESASTNQTSMYLCASSPPPKNIQYFGAGTRLSVL.

The chain uses TRBV28 and TRBJ2-7; TCRdb indicates TRBD1, and absent DNA this call remains unverified. The germline V gene encodes CDR1 MDHEN and CDR2 SYDVKM. The CDR3 totals 16 residues. CDR3 sequence: CASSVPGVSLIYEQYF. Full variable domain (missing parts from reference TRBV28 and TRBJ2-7): DVKVTQSSRYLVKRTGEKVFLECVQDMDHENMFWYRQDPGLGLRLIYFSYDVKMKEKGDIPEGYSVSREKKERFSLILESASTNQTSMYLCASSVPGVSLIYEQYFGPGTRLTVT.